The TCR beta chain described here comes from a study of OX40 agonist ivuxolimab in advanced cancers. Study overall: The treatment was a fully human IgG2 OX40 agonist, ivuxolimab.

Study-wide findings and caveats: Some nonresponders additionally presented with little normalized T-cell clonal expansion.

Data came from immunoSEQ multiplex PCR; TCRdb stores just in-frame clones and leaves some out. The table has more than 60,000 clones, roughly 84% seen once. On this clone itself: Antigen specificity is unknown.

The TCR originated in an adult with an advanced solid tumor such as melanoma, head and neck, liver or kidney cancer. The material sequenced was CD4+ or CD8+ T cells sorted from blood, taken in a trial of the OX40 agonist ivuxolimab.

In DNA form, the CDR3 reads TGTGCCATCAGCTACCGGGACGGCTACGAGCAGTACTTC. Translated: CAISYRDGYEQYF. This rearrangement joins TRBV10-3 to TRBJ2-7, with D perhaps matching TRBD1 or TRBD2 (5 bases each). Trimming removed 6 bases from V and 3 bases from J, with 12 bases in between. Per the germline V gene, CDR1 is ENHRY and CDR2 is SYGVKD. The CDR3 is made up of 13 amino acids.